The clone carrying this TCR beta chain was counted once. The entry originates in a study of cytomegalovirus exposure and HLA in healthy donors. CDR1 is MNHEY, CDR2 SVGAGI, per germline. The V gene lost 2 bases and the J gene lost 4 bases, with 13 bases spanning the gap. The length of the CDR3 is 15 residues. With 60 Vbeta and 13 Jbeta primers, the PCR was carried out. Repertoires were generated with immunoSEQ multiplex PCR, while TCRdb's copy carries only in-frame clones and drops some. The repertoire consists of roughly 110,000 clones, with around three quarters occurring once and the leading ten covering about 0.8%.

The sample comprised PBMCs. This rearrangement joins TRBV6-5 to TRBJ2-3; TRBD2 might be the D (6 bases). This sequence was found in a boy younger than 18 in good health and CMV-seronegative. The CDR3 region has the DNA TGTGCCAGCAGTTACGGGGGGTCGTTCCCAGATACGCAGTATTTT. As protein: CASSYGGSFPDTQYF.